Presented here are 2 T cell receptor beta chains from one specimen sequenced in a study of blood T cell repertoires in COVID-19. Method: immunoSEQ multiplex PCR; TCRdb's copy keeps in-frame clones and lacks some. Here the sample spans roughly 15,000 clones, 81% being singletons. Sample: peripheral blood. All receptors derive from a human donor in a cohort sampled during active COVID-19.

The chain recombines TRBV9 with TRBJ2-3; 15 positions agree with TRBD2. V trimming: 4 bases; J trimming: 1 base; junction bases outside the gene matches: 7. Germline CDR1 reads SGDLS; CDR2 reads YYNGEE. The CDR3 spans 18 residues. The CDR3 loop is CASSLGLAGGPRTDTQYF. CDR3 bases: TGTGCCAGCAGCCTCGGACTAGCGGGAGGGCCTCGCACAGATACGCAGTATTTT.

The chain employs TRBV7-8 and TRBJ2-4, with D hard to call. Germline values: CDR1 SGHVS, CDR2 FQNEAQ. This CDR3 spans 21 amino acids. V lost 0 bases, J lost 1 base, and 25 bases lay in between. The CDR3 DNA reads as TGTGCCAGCAGCTTAGCGGTCCAATCGGGTCCCCGCGGAAGGGCCAAAAACATTCAGTACTTC. This encodes CASSLAVQSGPRGRAKNIQYF.